The 13 T cell receptor beta chains presented below share a single source sample, sequenced in a study of identical twins. TCRdb fed the 5' RACE reads into MiXCR, producing one record per CDR3 protein. The data contain approximately 690,000 distinct CDR3 sequences, less than 7% of them singletons. Sequenced: naive T cells sorted from blood. The receptors come from a man younger than 35 in good health.

This clonotype was seen many times. The chain joins TRBV12-3 or TRBV12-4 to TRBJ1-5; a weak D match, TRBD1 (6 bases). The CDR3 contains 15 residues. Trimming cost V 5 bases and J 3 bases, with 14 bases left between them. DNA of the CDR3: TGTGCCAGCAGTGGGTGGGGGGCCGCCAATCAGCCCCAGCATTTT. It yields the protein CASSGWGAANQPQHF.

This clonotype was seen many times. The rearrangement links TRBV12-3 or TRBV12-4 to TRBJ2-1; 8 bases agree with TRBD2. The length of the CDR3 is 16 residues. The ends lost 8 bases at V and 7 bases at J; junction bases unmatched: 16. This CDR3 is CASSQCGGRFWNEQFF. As DNA, the CDR3 is TGTGCCAGCTCCCAATGCGGGGGGCGGTTTTGGAATGAGCAGTTCTTC.

This clonotype was seen at least ten times. This CDR3 reads CASSYPLRGVYNEQFF. CDR3 nucleotide sequence: TGTGCCAGCAGCTATCCCCTGCGTGGCGTCTACAATGAGCAGTTCTTC. The chain uses TRBV7-9 and TRBJ2-1; D unresolved. The V gene lost 4 bases and the J gene lost 3 bases, with 16 bases spanning the gap. The V gene's germline CDR1 is SEHNR and CDR2 FQNEAQ (reference sequence). This CDR3 contains 16 residues.

This clonotype showed up many times. The chain links TRBV6-5 to TRBJ2-2, with a tentative D call TRBD1 (6 bases). This CDR3 has 15 amino acids. The V end lost 2 bases, the J end lost 2 bases, and 9 bases lay between the germline ends. Germline V CDR1 and CDR2: MNHEY, SVGAGI. CDR3 in amino acids: CASSYRDTNTGELFF. The CDR3 region has the DNA TGTGCCAGCAGTTACCGGGACACCAACACCGGGGAGCTGTTTTTT.

This clonotype was counted ten times or more. The rearrangement joins TRBV6-2 or TRBV6-3 to TRBJ2-5; D gene ambiguous. The germline gives CDR1 MNHEY, CDR2 SVGEGT. The CDR3 sequence is 12 residues long. Trimming cost V 4 bases and J 3 bases, with 6 bases left between them. CDR3 amino acids: CASSLRKETQYF. The CDR3 coding sequence is TGTGCCAGCAGTTTACGGAAAGAGACCCAGTACTTC.

This clonotype occurred a few times. The chain employs TRBV7-9 and TRBJ1-1, with a tentative D call TRBD1 (5 bases). This CDR3 has 15 residues. Germline V gives CDR1 SEHNR, CDR2 FQNEAQ (reference sequence). Trimming pared 2 bases from V and 4 bases from J, leaving 14 bases between. The CDR3 nucleotides read TGTGCCAGCAGCTTAAACTCAGGGAGTGCCACTGAAGCTTTCTTT. Its translation: CASSLNSGSATEAFF.

In this sample, this clonotype turned up a few times. The genes are TRBV25-1 and TRBJ2-5; 9 positions match TRBD2. This CDR3 contains 14 residues. The V gene's germline CDR1 is MGHDK and CDR2 SYGVNS. After removal of 8 bases from V and 5 bases from J, the junction contained 9 bases not matched to a gene. CDR3 residues: CASRQGLAEETQYF. In DNA form, the CDR3 reads TGTGCCAGCCGTCAGGGACTAGCCGAGGAGACCCAGTACTTC.

In its sample, this clonotype was seen many times. The chain links TRBV7-2 to TRBJ2-7; D ambiguous. CDR3 length: 11 residues. Looked up from germline, CDR1 is SGHTA and CDR2 is FQGNSA. The germline V and J ends were trimmed by 6 bases and 3 bases, with 6 bases remaining between them. The CDR3 loop is CASSPNYEQYF. The DNA for the CDR3 is TGTGCCAGCAGTCCAAACTACGAGCAGTACTTC.

At least ten counts were recorded for this clonotype. The chain joins TRBV5-1 to TRBJ2-3, with a possible D match to TRBD2 (6 bases). V was pared by 4 bases and J by 2 bases, with 14 bases between. Germline values: CDR1 SGHRS, CDR2 YFSETQ. This CDR3 is built from 15 residues. The DNA for the CDR3 is TGCGCCAGCAGCCCCGATGGGGGGACCACAGATACGCAGTATTTT. Residues: CASSPDGGTTDTQYF.

This clonotype was detected many times. This chain connects TRBV29-1 to TRBJ2-5; the D gene is possibly TRBD1 (5 bases). CDR1 and CDR2 from the germline V gene are SQVTM and ANQGSEA. The CDR3 sequence is 13 residues long. Trimming removed 8 bases from V and 3 bases from J, with 16 bases in between. CDR3 bases: TGCAGCTCCTTCCCCACAGGAGAAGAGACCCAGTACTTC. Its protein is CSSFPTGEETQYF.

V gene TRBV5-1 combines with J gene TRBJ1-1, with D tentatively TRBD1 (5 bases). V lost 2 bases and J 8 bases, leaving 10 bases between the germline ends. CDR3 length: 12 residues. Germline V gives CDR1 SGHRS, CDR2 YFSETQ. The CDR3 is CASSLGEVEAFF. The CDR3 nucleotides are TGCGCCAGCAGCTTAGGGGAGGTGGAAGCTTTCTTT.

This clonotype was detected only a few times. The chain employs TRBV19 and TRBJ1-2; D is perhaps TRBD1 (6 bases). This CDR3 is built from 13 residues. Trimming cost V 3 bases and J 8 bases, with 13 bases left between them. Germline V gene lookup returns CDR1 LNHDA and CDR2 SQIVND (reference sequence). Here the CDR3 DNA reads TGTGCCAGTAGTATGGGGGGCGCGCGCGGCTACACCTTC. Its protein product is CASSMGGARGYTF. The variable domain in full, completed from reference TRBV19 and TRBJ1-2, reads DGGITQSPKYLFRKEGQNVTLSCEQNLNHDAMYWYRQDPGQGLRLIYYSQIVNDFQKGDIAEGYSVSREKKESFPLTVTSAQKNPTAFYLCASSMGGARGYTFGSGTRLTVV.

This clonotype was seen many times. This chain joins TRBV5-1 and TRBJ1-1; 7 nucleotides agree with TRBD1. CDR1 and CDR2 from the germline V gene are SGHRS and YFSETQ. The CDR3 consists of 14 residues. The junction had 4 bases not matched to a gene; V was cut back by 4 bases and J by 1 base. CDR3 amino acids: CASSRTGQNTEAFF. The CDR3 DNA reads TGCGCCAGCAGCCGGACAGGCCAGAACACTGAAGCTTTCTTT.